This T cell receptor (beta chain) was sequenced for a study of shared clonotypes between healthy human individuals. The protocol was immunoSEQ multiplex PCR, while the TCRdb copy is restricted to in-frame clones and leaves out a portion. The table has more than 1 million clones, 75% to 85% seen once. This clone has a single count. CDR3 length: 14 residues. The V gene's germline CDR1 is MNHNS and CDR2 SASEGT. Trimming pared 2 bases from V and 8 bases from J, leaving 13 bases between. V usage is TRBV6-1 and J usage is TRBJ2-4; D may be TRBD1 (6 bases). The sequence came from a man in his late teens or twenties in good health. Some clones in this sample may be carry-over from other donors' samples. Sample: memory CD4+ T cells from PBMCs. Subset described: CD45RA-negative fraction. The CDR3 protein is CASSESTGLDIQYF. The DNA of the CDR3 is TGTGCCAGCAGTGAATCCACAGGGCTGGACATTCAGTACTTC.